This record covers a single TCR beta chain. Its specificity is not known. The data were taken from a study of cytomegalovirus exposure and HLA in healthy donors. Background on the study: Early release data held about 92 million unique TCRs from HLA-typed donors.

The CDR3 totals 15 residues. Trimming cost V 8 bases and J 4 bases, with 20 bases left between them. The V gene's germline CDR1 is SNHLY and CDR2 FYNNEI. Use of 60 Vbeta and 13 Jbeta primers characterized the PCR. Under the authors' procedure: It was a later analysis that counted about 80 million unique TCR beta chains, of which approximately 9.9 million were shared. The table came from immunoSEQ multiplex PCR; TCRdb's copy has only in-frame clones and leaves some out. V, J and clone size are those of that table, while D and trimming were read from the DNA. Among 150,000 to 180,000 clones listed, 80% were seen once. Findings of the study overall: Later analysis identified several of the most significant clusters that appeared linked to common viral pathogens. Apparent HLA restriction characterized most CMV-associated TCR beta chains in a later analysis.

The clonotype comes from a man aged 30 to 39 in good health and CMV-seropositive. The rearrangement joins TRBV2 to TRBJ1-1, with a tentative D call TRBD1 (6 bases). The source material was PBMCs. CDR3 nucleotides: TGTGCCAGCCTAGAGGACACAGGGAGGGGCACTGAAGCTTTCTTT. This gives the protein CASLEDTGRGTEAFF.